Described below is a single T cell receptor beta chain sequence and its context. Original handling: How many nucleated cells were present was estimated from reference gene primer amplification. Assay used: immunoSEQ multiplex PCR; TCRdb lists only in-frame clones, some missing. V and J calls and clone size are as listed in that table; D and trimming were resolved from the DNA. The sample has approximately 110,000 clones, around 84% seen once. The sample comes from a study of blood T cell repertoires in COVID-19. Study-level information: The analysed material was cDNA or gDNA that came from T cells, B-cell-depleted T cells, or PBMCs.

The receptor was isolated from a human donor in a cohort sampled during active COVID-19. The sequenced sample was peripheral blood.

The CDR3 nucleotides are TGTGCCAGCAGCCCCCGAGGGCGGACTAGCACAGATACGCAGTATTTT. It yields the protein CASSPRGRTSTDTQYF. This chain uses TRBV3-1 (or the pseudogene TRBV3-2) with TRBJ2-3; D possibly corresponds to TRBD2 (5 bases). Germline CDR1 reads LGHDT; CDR2 reads YNNKEL (reference sequence). The CDR3 has 16 residues. Trimming took 4 bases from V and 0 from J, leaving 14 bases between them.